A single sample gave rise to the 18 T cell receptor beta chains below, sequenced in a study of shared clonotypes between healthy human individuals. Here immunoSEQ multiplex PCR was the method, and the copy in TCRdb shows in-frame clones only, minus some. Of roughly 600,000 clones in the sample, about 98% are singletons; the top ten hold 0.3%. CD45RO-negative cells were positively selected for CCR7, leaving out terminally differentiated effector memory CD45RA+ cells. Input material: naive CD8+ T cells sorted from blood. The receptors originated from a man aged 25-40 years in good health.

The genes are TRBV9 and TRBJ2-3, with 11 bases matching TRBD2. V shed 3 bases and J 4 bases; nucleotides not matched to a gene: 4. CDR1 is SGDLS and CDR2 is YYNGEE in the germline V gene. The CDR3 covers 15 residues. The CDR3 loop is CASSATSGTADTQYF. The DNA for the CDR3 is TGTGCCAGCAGCGCGACTAGCGGGACGGCAGATACGCAGTATTTT.

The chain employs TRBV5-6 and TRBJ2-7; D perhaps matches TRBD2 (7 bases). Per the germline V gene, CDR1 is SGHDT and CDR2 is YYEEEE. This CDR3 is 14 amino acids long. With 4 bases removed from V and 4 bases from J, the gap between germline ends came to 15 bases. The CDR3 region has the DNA TGTGCCAGCAGCCCAACACAGGGAGGGTACGAGCAGTACTTC. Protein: CASSPTQGGYEQYF.

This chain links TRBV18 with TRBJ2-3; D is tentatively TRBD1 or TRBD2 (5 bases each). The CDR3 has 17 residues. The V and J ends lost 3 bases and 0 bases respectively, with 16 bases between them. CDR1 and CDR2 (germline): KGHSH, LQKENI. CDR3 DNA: TGTGCCAGCTCACCTGCCTCGGGACGGACTAGCACAGATACGCAGTATTTT. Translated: CASSPASGRTSTDTQYF.

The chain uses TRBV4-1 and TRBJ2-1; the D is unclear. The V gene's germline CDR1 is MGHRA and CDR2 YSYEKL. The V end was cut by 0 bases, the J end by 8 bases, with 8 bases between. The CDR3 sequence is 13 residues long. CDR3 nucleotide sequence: TGCGCCAGCAGCCAAGATTTGGGCCATGAGCAGTTCTTC. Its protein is CASSQDLGHEQFF.

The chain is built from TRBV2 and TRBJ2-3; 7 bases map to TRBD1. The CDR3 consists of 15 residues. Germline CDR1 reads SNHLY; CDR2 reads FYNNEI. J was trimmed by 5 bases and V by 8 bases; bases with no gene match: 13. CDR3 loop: CASFGEQGVGDTQYF. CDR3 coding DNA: TGTGCCAGCTTTGGCGAGCAGGGGGTTGGAGATACGCAGTATTTT.

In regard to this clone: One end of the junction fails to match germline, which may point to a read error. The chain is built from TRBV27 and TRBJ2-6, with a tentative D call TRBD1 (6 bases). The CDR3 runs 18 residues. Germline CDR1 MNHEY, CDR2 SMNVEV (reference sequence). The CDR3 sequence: CASSVSLPGVSGANVLTF. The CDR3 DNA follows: TGTGCCAGCAGTGTATCATTACCAGGGGTCTCTGGGGCCAACGTCCTGACTTTC.

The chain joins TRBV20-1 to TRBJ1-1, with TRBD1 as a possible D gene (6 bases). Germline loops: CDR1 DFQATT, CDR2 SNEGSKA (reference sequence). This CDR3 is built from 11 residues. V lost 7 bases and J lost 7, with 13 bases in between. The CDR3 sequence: CSDTLGGEAFF. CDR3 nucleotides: TGCAGTGACACCCTAGGGGGTGAAGCTTTCTTT.

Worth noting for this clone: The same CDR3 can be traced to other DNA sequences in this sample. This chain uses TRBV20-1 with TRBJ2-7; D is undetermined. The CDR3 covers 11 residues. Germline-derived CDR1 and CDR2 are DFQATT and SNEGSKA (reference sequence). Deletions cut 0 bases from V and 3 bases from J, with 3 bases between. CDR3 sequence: CSAREGYEQYF. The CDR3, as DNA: TGCAGTGCTAGAGAGGGCTACGAGCAGTACTTC.

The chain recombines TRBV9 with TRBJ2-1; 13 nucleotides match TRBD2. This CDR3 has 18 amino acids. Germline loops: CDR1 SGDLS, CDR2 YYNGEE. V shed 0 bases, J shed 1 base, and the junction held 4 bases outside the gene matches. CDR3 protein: CASSVGPTSGGSYNEQFF. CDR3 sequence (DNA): TGTGCCAGCAGCGTAGGTCCGACTAGCGGGGGGTCCTACAATGAGCAGTTCTTC. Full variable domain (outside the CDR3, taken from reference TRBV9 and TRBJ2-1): DSGVTQTPKHLITATGQRVTLRCSPRSGDLSVYWYQQSLDQGLQFLIQYYNGEERAKGNILERFSAQQFPDLHSELNLSSLELGDSALYFCASSVGPTSGGSYNEQFFGPGTRLTVL.

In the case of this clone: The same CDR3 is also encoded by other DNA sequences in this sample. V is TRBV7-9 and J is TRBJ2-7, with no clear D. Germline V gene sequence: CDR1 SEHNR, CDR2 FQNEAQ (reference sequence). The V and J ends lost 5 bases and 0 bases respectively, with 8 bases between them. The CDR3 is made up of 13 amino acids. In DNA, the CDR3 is TGTGCCAGCAGCGCAAAGAGCTCCTACGAGCAGTACTTC. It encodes CASSAKSSYEQYF.

The CDR3 loop reads CASSFILSGLAGNQETQYF. CDR3 coding DNA: TGTGCCAGCAGCTTCATTTTATCGGGGCTAGCGGGAAATCAAGAGACCCAGTACTTC. V and J are TRBV7-9 and TRBJ2-5, with 9 bases identical to TRBD2. Germline values: CDR1 SEHNR, CDR2 FQNEAQ (reference sequence). The V gene end was trimmed by 3 bases and the J gene end by 2 bases; junction bases not matched to a gene: 16. The CDR3 is 19 residues long.

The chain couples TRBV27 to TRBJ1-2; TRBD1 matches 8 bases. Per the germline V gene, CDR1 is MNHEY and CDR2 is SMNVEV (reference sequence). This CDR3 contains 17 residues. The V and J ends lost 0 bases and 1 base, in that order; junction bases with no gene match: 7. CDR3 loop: CASSLSEGQGGNYGYTF. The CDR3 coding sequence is TGTGCCAGCAGTTTATCGGAAGGACAGGGTGGTAACTATGGCTACACCTTC.

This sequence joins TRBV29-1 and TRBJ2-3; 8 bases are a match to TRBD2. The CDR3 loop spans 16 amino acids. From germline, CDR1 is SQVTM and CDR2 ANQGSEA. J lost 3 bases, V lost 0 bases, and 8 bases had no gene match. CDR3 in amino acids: CSVEDLTGGPTDTQYF. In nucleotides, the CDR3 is TGCAGCGTTGAAGATCTGACGGGAGGGCCAACAGATACGCAGTATTTT.

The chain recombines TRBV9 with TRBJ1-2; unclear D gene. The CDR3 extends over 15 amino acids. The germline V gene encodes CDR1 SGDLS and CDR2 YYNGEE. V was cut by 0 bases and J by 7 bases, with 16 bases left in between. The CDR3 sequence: CASSVEQRVICGYTF. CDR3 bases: TGTGCCAGCAGCGTAGAACAGCGGGTCATATGTGGCTACACCTTC.

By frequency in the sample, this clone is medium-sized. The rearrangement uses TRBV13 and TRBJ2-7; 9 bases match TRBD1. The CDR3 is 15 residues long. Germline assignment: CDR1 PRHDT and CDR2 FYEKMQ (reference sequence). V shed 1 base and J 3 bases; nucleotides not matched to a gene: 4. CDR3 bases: TGTGCCAGCAGCTTAGCCGGACAGGGGTACTACGAGCAGTACTTC. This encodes CASSLAGQGYYEQYF.

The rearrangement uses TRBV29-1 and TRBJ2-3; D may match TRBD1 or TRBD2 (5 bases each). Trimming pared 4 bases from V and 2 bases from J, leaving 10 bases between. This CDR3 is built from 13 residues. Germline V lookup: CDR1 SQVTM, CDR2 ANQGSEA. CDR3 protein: CSVVLGTTDTQYF. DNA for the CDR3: TGCAGCGTTGTTCTAGGGACCACAGATACGCAGTATTTT.

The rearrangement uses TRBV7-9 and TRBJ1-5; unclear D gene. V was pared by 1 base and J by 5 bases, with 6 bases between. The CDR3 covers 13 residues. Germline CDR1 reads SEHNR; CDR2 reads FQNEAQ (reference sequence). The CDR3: CASSLGPDQPQHF. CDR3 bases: TGTGCCAGCAGCTTAGGTCCCGATCAGCCCCAGCATTTT.

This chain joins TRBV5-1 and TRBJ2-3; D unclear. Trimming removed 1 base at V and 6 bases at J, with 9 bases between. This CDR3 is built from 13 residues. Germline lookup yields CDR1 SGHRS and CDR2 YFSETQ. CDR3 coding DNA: TGCGCCAGCAGCTTGTCGCTACCGGATACGCAGTATTTT. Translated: CASSLSLPDTQYF.